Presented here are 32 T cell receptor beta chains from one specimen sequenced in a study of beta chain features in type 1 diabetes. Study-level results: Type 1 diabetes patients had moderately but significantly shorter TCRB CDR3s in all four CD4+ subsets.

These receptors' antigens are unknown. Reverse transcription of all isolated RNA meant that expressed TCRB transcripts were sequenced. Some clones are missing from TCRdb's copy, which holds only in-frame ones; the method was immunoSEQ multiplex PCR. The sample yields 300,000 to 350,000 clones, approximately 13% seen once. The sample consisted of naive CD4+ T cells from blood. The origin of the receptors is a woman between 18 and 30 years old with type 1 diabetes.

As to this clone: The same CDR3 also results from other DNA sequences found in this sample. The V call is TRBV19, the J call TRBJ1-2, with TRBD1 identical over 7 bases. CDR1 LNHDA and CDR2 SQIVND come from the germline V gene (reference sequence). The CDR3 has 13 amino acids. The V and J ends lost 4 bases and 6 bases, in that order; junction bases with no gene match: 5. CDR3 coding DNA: TGTGCCAGTAGTACCCGACAGGGTAATGGCTACACCTTC. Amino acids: CASSTRQGNGYTF.

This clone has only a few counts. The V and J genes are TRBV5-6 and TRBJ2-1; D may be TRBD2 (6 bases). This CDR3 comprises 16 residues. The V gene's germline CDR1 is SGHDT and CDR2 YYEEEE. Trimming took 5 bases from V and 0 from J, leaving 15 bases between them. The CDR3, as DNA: TGTGCCAGCAGAGGTACGACGACTAGCTCCTACAATGAGCAGTTCTTC. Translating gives CASRGTTTSSYNEQFF.

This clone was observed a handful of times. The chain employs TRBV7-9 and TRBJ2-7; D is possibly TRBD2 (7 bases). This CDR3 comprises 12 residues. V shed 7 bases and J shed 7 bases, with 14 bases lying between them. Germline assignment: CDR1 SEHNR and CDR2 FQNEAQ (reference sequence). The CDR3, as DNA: TGTGCCAGCAACGGGGGGCTGGGGGAGCAGTACTTC. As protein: CASNGGLGEQYF.

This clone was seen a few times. Here the CDR3 DNA reads TGTGCCAGCAGGCCCCCGGGACTAGTGGATGGTGAGCAGTTCTTC. It is translated as CASRPPGLVDGEQFF. V usage is TRBV6-6 and J usage is TRBJ2-1; 8 bases map to TRBD2. The CDR3 extends over 15 amino acids. Germline-derived CDR1 and CDR2 are MNHNY and SVGAGI (reference sequence). With 6 bases clipped from V and 9 bases from J, the junction kept 13 bases outside the gene matches.

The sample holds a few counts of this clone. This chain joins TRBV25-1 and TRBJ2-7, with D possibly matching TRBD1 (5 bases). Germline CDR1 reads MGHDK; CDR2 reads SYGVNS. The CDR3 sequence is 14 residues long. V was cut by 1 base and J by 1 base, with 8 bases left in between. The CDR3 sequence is CASSELAGSYEQYF. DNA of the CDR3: TGTGCCAGCAGTGAATTAGCAGGGTCCTACGAGCAGTACTTC.

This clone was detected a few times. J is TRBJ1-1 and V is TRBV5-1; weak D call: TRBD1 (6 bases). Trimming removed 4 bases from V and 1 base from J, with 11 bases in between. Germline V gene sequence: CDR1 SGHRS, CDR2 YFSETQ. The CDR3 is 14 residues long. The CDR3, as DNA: TGCGCCAGCAGCCTCGGGACACAGAACACTGAAGCTTTCTTT. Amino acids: CASSLGTQNTEAFF.

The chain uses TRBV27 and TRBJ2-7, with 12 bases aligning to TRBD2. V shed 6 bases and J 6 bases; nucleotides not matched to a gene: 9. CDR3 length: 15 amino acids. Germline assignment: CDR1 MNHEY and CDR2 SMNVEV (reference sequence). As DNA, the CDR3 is TGTGCCAGCAGACATACGACTAGCGGGAGTGGCGAGCAGTACTTC. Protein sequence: CASRHTTSGSGEQYF.

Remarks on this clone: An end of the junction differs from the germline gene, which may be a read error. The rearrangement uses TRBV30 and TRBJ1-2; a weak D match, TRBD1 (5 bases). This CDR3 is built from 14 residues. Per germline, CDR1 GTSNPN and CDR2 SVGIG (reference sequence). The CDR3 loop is CAWSVEDRGGVSAF. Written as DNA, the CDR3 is TGTGCCTGGAGTGTAGAGGACCGCGGGGGGGTCTCGGCCTTC.

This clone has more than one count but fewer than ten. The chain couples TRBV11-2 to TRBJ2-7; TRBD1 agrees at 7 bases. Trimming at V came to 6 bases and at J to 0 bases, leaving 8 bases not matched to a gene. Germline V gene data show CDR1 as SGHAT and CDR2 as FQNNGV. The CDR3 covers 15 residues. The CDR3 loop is CASSQRRDSSYEQYV. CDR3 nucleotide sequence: TGTGCCAGCAGTCAAAGAAGGGACAGCTCCTACGAGCAGTACGTC.

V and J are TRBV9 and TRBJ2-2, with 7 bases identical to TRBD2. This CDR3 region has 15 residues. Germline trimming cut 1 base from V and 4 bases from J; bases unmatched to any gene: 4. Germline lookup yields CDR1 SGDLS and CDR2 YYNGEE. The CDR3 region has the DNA TGTGCCAGCAGCGTAAATCGCGGGGGCACCGGGGAGCTGTTTTTT. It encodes CASSVNRGGTGELFF.

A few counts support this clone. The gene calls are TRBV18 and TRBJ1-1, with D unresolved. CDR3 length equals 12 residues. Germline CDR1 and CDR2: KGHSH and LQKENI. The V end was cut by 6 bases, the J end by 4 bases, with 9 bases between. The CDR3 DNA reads TGTGCCAGCTCCCCAGCTATCACTGAAGCTTTCTTT. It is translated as CASSPAITEAFF. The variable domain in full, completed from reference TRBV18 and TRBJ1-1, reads NAGVMQNPRHLVRRRGQEARLRCSPMKGHSHVYWYRQLPEEGLKFMVYLQKENIIDESGMPKERFSAEFPKEGPSILRIQQVVRGDSAAYFCASSPAITEAFFGQGTRLTVV.

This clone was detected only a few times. The CDR3 loop reads CASSQDVLSGYDNEQFF. As DNA, the CDR3 is TGCGCCAGCAGCCAAGATGTACTTAGCGGGTACGACAATGAGCAGTTCTTC. This chain joins TRBV4-1 and TRBJ2-1, with 7 bases that match TRBD2. The CDR3 sequence is 17 residues long. Germline-derived CDR1 and CDR2 are MGHRA and YSYEKL. V gave up 0 bases and J gave up 5 bases; unmatched junction bases: 10.

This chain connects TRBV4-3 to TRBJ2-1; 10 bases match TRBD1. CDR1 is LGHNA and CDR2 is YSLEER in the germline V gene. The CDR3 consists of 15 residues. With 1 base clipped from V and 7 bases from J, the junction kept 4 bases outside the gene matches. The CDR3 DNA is TGCGCCAGCAGCCAAGGGGACAGGGGATCAAATGAGCAGTTCTTC. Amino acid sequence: CASSQGDRGSNEQFF.

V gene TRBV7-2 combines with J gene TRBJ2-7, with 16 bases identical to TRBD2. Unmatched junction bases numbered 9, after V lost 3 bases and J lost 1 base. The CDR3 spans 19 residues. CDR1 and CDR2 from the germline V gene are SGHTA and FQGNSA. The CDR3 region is CASSLEPGLAGGPSYEQYV. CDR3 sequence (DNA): TGTGCCAGCAGCTTGGAGCCGGGACTAGCGGGAGGGCCTTCCTACGAGCAGTACGTC.

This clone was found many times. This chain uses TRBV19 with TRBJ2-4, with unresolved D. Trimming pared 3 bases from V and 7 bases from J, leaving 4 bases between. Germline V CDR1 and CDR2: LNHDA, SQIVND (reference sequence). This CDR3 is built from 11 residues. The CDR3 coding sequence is TGTGCCAGTAGTATCGGGAACATTCAGTACTTC. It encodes CASSIGNIQYF.

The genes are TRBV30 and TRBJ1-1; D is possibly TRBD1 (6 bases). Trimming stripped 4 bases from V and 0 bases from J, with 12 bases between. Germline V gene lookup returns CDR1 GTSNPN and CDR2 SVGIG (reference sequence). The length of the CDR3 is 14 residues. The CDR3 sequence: CAWNPGHLNTEAFF. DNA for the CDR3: TGTGCCTGGAATCCGGGACATCTGAACACTGAAGCTTTCTTT. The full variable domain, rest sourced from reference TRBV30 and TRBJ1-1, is SQTIHQWPATLVQPVGSPLSLECTVEGTSNPNLYWYRQAAGRGLQLLFYSVGIGQISSEVPQNLSASRPQDRQFILSSKKLLLSDSGFYLCAWNPGHLNTEAFFGQGTRLTVV.

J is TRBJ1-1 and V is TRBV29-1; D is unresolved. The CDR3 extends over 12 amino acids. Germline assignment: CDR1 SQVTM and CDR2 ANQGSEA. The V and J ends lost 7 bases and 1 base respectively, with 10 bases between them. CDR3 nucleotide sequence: TGCAGCGCACGCGGCCAGAACACTGAAGCTTTCTTT. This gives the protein CSARGQNTEAFF.

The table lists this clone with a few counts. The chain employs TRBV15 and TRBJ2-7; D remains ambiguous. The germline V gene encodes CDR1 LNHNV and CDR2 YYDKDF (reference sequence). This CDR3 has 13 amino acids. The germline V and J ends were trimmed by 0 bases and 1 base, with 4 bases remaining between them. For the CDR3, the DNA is TGTGCCACCAGCAGAGACCCTTCCTACGAGCAGTACTTC. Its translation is CATSRDPSYEQYF.

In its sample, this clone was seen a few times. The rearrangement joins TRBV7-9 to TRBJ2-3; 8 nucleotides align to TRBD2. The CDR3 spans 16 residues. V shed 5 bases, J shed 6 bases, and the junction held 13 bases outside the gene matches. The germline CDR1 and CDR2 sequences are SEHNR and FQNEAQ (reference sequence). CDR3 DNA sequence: TGTGCCAGCAGCGCCGACGGTAGCGGGGCCGGGGATACGCAGTATTTT. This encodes CASSADGSGAGDTQYF.

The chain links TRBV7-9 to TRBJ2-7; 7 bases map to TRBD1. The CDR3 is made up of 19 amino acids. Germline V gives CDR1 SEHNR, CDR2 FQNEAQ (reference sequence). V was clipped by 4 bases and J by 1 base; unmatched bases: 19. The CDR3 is CASSSPGQLSKWASYEQYF. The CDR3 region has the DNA TGTGCCAGCAGCTCCCCGGGACAGTTATCTAAGTGGGCGTCCTACGAGCAGTACTTC.

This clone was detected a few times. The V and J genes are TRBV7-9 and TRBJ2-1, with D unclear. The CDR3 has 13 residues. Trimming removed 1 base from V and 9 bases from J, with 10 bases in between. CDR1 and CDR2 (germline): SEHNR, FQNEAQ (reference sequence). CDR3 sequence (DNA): TGTGCCAGCAGCTTAGATCTCTACCTTGAGCAGTTCTTC. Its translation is CASSLDLYLEQFF. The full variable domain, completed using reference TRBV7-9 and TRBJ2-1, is DTGVSQNPRHKITKRGQNVTFRCDPISEHNRLYWYRQTLGQGPEFLTYFQNEAQLEKSRLLSDRFSAERPKGSFSTLEIQRTEQGDSAMYLCASSLDLYLEQFFGPGTRLTVL.

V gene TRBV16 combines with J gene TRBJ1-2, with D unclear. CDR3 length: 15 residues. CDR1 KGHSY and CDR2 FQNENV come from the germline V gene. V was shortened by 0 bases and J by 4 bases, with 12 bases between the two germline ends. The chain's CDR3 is CASSQSSGRPYGYTF. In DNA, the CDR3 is TGTGCCAGCAGCCAATCAAGTGGCAGGCCCTATGGCTACACCTTC. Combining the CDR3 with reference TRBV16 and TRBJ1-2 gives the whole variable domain GEEVAQTPKHLVRGEGQKAKLYCAPIKGHSYVFWYQQVLKNEFKFLISFQNENVFDETGMPKERFSAKCLPNSPCSLEIQATKLEDSAVYFCASSQSSGRPYGYTFGSGTRLTVV.

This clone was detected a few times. CDR3 protein: CASSDRINQPQHF. In DNA form, the CDR3 reads TGTGCCAGCAGCGACAGGATCAATCAGCCCCAGCATTTT. This chain uses TRBV2 with TRBJ1-5; perhaps TRBD1 as D (6 bases). CDR1 is SNHLY, CDR2 FYNNEI, per germline. V lost 6 bases and J 3 bases, leaving 9 bases between the germline ends. The CDR3 sequence is 13 residues long. Full variable domain (remainder filled in from reference TRBV2 and TRBJ1-5): EPEVTQTPSHQVTQMGQEVILRCVPISNHLYFYWYRQILGQKVEFLVSFYNNEISEKSEIFDDQFSVERPDGSNFTLKIRSTKLEDSAMYFCASSDRINQPQHFGDGTRLSIL.

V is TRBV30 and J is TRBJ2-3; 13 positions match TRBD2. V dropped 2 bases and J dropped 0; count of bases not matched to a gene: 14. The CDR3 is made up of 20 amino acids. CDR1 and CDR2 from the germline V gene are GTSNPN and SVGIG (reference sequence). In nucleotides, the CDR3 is TGTGCCTGGAGTTCTCGGCGGACTAGCGGGAGCCGCCCTAGCACAGATACGCAGTATTTT. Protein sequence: CAWSSRRTSGSRPSTDTQYF.

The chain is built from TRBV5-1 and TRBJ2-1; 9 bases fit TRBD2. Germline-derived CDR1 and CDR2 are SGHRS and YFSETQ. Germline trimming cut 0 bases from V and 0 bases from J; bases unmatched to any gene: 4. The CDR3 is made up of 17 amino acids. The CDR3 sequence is CASSLGLAESSYNEQFF. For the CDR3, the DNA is TGCGCCAGCAGCTTGGGACTAGCGGAAAGCTCCTACAATGAGCAGTTCTTC.

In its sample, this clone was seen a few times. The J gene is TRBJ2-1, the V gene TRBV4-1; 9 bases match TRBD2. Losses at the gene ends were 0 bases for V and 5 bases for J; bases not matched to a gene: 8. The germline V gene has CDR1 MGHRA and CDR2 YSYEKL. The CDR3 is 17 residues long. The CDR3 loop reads CASSQEVRLAGNNEQFF. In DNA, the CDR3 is TGCGCCAGCAGCCAAGAGGTCAGGCTAGCGGGGAACAATGAGCAGTTCTTC.

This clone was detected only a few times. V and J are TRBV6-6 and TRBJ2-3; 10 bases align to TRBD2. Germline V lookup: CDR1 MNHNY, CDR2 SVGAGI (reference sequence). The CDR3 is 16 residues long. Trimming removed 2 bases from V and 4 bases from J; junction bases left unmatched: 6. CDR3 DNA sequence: TGTGCCAGCAGTTACACGACTAGCGGGTACCCAGATACGCAGTATTTT. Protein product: CASSYTTSGYPDTQYF.

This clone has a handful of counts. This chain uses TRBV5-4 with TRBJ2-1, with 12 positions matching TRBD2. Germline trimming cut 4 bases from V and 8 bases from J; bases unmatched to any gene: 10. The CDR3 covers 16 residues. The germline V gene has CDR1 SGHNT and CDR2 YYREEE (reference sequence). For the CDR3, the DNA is TGTGCCAGCAGCGTCCGACTAGCGGGAGTTTATGATGAGCAGTTCTTC. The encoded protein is CASSVRLAGVYDEQFF.

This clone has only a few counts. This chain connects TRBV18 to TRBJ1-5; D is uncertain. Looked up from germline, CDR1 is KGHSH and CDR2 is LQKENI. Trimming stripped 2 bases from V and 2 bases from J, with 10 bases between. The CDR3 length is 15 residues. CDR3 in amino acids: CASSPTVSRNQPQHF. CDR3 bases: TGTGCCAGCTCACCAACGGTTAGCCGCAATCAGCCCCAGCATTTT.

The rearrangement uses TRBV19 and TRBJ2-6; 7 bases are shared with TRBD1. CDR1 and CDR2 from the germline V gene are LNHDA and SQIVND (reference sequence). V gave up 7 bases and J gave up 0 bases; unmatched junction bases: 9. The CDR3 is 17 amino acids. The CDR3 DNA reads TGTGCCAGTAAGGGTGGCAGGGGGTTCTCTGGGGCCAACGTCCTGACTTTC. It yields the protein CASKGGRGFSGANVLTF.

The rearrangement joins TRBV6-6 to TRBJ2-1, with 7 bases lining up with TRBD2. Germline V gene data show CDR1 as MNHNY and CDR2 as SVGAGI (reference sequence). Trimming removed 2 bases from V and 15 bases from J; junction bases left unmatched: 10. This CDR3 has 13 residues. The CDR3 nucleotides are TGTGCCAGCAGTTACGCATCTAGCGGATGGCCGTTCTTC. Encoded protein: CASSYASSGWPFF.

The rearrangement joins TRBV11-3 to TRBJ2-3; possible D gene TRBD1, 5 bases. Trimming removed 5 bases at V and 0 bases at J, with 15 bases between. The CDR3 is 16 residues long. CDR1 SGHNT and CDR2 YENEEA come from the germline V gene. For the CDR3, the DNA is TGTGCCAGCAGCCCAGGGATTCCCCCTAGCACAGATACGCAGTATTTT. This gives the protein CASSPGIPPSTDTQYF.